Included here is one T cell receptor (beta chain) sequence, with context. iRepertoire HTBI primers and Arm-PCR of CDR3 regions built TCR beta libraries. TCRdb recomputed calls from the multiplex PCR reads with MiXCR, one row per CDR3 protein. Of 600,000 to 800,000 distinct CDR3 sequences in the sample, 30% were seen once. The source of the sample is a study of regulatory T cells in long-lasting Graves disease. The CDR3 totals 14 residues. V lost 5 bases and J 5 bases, leaving 12 bases between the germline ends. Germline loops: CDR1 MNHEY, CDR2 SVGEGT. Time point meaning: persistent/refractory GD, antithyroid drugs over 5 years with positive TRAb. PBMC-derived RNA was used for the TCR library. EDTA tubes received approximately 10 milliliters of drawn peripheral blood.

Sequencing was performed on peripheral blood mononuclear cells (PBMCs), taken when the disease was refractory, from a patient treated with antithyroid drugs. The chain uses TRBV6-2 or TRBV6-3 and TRBJ2-2; possibly TRBD1 or TRBD2 for D (5 bases each). This receptor was identified in a female donor with Graves disease. The CDR3 nucleotides read TGTGCCAGCAGTGAATGGTGGGGGACCGGGGAGCTGTTTTTT. Amino acid sequence: CASSEWWGTGELFF.